Listed here are 12 T cell receptor beta chains from one sample, sequenced in a study of beta chain features in type 1 diabetes (dated by TCRdb to between 2017 and 2018). Overall study results and their limits: A moderate but significant shortening of TCRB CDR3 length was observed in type 1 diabetes patients in all four CD4+ subsets.

Library prep was done by the immunoSEQ multiplex PCR assay. The High Capacity cDNA Reverse Transcription Kit was used to reverse transcribe all of the isolated RNA, meaning that expressed TCRB transcripts were what got sequenced. The clones in this table, taken by TCRdb from immuneACCESS, are in-frame only. Not every clone is retained; where verified, under half of the shortfall comes from an unresolved V gene, and the cause of the rest is unknown. The table for this sample lists approximately 270,000 clones; 13% to 15% of them were counted only once. Jointly, the top ten make up less than 0.02% of the sample. These receptors' antigens are unknown. Material: naive CD4+ T cells from blood. The cell subset or site label here, explained by the study, means: true naive CD4+ T cells. These receptors were collected from a man under 40 with type 1 diabetes.

This clone has only a few counts. The CDR3 protein is CASSEDGLNIQYF. CDR3 coding DNA: TGTGCCAGCAGTGAAGACGGTCTAAACATTCAGTACTTC. The V gene is TRBV2, the J gene TRBJ2-4, with D unclear. The CDR3 loop spans 13 amino acids. V was trimmed by 1 base and J by 6 bases, leaving 7 bases between them. CDR1 is SNHLY, CDR2 FYNNEI, per germline.

The chain combines TRBV5-1 with TRBJ2-7, with D uncertain. CDR3 length equals 13 residues. V lost 0 bases, J lost 2 bases, and 6 bases lay in between. Germline loops: CDR1 SGHRS, CDR2 YFSETQ. The CDR3 protein is CASSLERTYEQYF. The CDR3, as DNA: TGCGCCAGCAGCTTGGAGAGGACCTACGAGCAGTACTTC.

This clone was detected many times. The chain recombines TRBV29-1 with TRBJ2-4; tentatively, D is TRBD1 (6 bases). Trimming took off 3 bases at V and 9 bases at J, with 15 bases between the two ends. The CDR3 loop spans 13 amino acids. The germline V gene encodes CDR1 SQVTM and CDR2 ANQGSEA. The CDR3 DNA follows: TGCAGCGTTGATATTACAGGGTCGGGCATTCAGTACTTC. It encodes CSVDITGSGIQYF.

This clone appeared a few times. The chain joins TRBV7-2 to TRBJ1-1, with D hard to call. Trimming took 3 bases from V and 5 from J, leaving 13 bases between them. This CDR3 contains 14 residues. Germline CDR1 is SGHTA and CDR2 is FQGNSA. The CDR3 DNA sequence: TGTGCCAGCAGCTTCGGGTACGGAGGAACTGAAGCTTTCTTT. Its translation: CASSFGYGGTEAFF.

CDR3 sequence reads: CSVEAGGVSGANVLTF. The CDR3 DNA follows: TGCAGCGTTGAAGCAGGGGGCGTATCTGGGGCCAACGTCCTGACTTTC. This rearrangement joins TRBV29-1 to TRBJ2-6; 8 nucleotides match TRBD1. The CDR3 spans 16 residues. Germline CDR1 reads SQVTM; CDR2 reads ANQGSEA. V lost 1 base to trimming and J lost 1 base; unmatched junction nucleotides: 3.

This clone was detected only a few times. This chain joins TRBV28 and TRBJ2-1, with 8 bases matching TRBD2. Germline loops: CDR1 MDHEN, CDR2 SYDVKM. Germline trimming cut 4 bases from V and 7 bases from J; bases unmatched to any gene: 9. The CDR3 length is 15 residues. CDR3 protein: CASSSWAGGRNEQFF. For the CDR3, the DNA is TGTGCCAGCAGTTCCTGGGCGGGAGGCCGGAATGAGCAGTTCTTC.

The DNA for the CDR3 is TGTGCCAGCTCAGCAGGGCTGGCTAATGAAAAACTGTTTTTT. Translation: CASSAGLANEKLFF. The chain joins TRBV18 to TRBJ1-4; TRBD1 is a possible D gene (5 bases). V lost 5 bases to trimming and J lost 3 bases, with 10 bases between them. The CDR3 extends over 14 amino acids. Looked up from germline, CDR1 is KGHSH and CDR2 is LQKENI.

In this sample, this clone turned up once. This sequence joins TRBV4-3 and TRBJ2-2; 8 nucleotides line up with TRBD2. J was trimmed by 7 bases and V by 1 base; bases with no gene match: 11. This CDR3 comprises 17 residues. Germline CDR1 LGHNA, CDR2 YSLEER. CDR3 in amino acids: CASSQGFLTSAGGELFF. DNA for the CDR3: TGCGCCAGCAGCCAAGGTTTCTTGACTAGCGCGGGCGGGGAGCTGTTTTTT.

The rearrangement links TRBV9 to TRBJ1-2; 9 bases are shared with TRBD1. The CDR3 has 14 residues. Germline V gene sequence: CDR1 SGDLS, CDR2 YYNGEE. Unmatched junction bases numbered 2, after V lost 3 bases and J lost 2 bases. The CDR3 DNA sequence: TGTGCCAGCAGCGCGGGACAGGGCAACTATGGCTACACCTTC. Protein: CASSAGQGNYGYTF.

This clone was recorded a few times. The chain links TRBV18 to TRBJ2-5; TRBD1 matches at 7 bases. J was trimmed by 3 bases and V by 4 bases; bases with no gene match: 8. The germline V gene encodes CDR1 KGHSH and CDR2 LQKENI. This CDR3 comprises 15 residues. The CDR3 sequence: CASSLFTGTEETQYF. The CDR3 region has the DNA TGTGCCAGCTCACTATTCACCGGGACAGAAGAGACCCAGTACTTC.

This clone was recorded a few times. The chain employs TRBV7-2 and TRBJ2-2; maybe TRBD2 (6 bases). CDR1 is SGHTA, CDR2 FQGNSA, per germline. The CDR3 loop spans 17 amino acids. V gave up 2 bases and J gave up 0 bases, with 13 bases separating them. CDR3 sequence (DNA): TGTGCCAGCAGCTTATCCCCGGCTAGCGCGAACACCGGGGAGCTGTTTTTT. Translated, it gives CASSLSPASANTGELFF.

The rearrangement joins TRBV25-1 to TRBJ2-3, with 7 bases lining up with TRBD2. The CDR3 has 14 residues. Germline V gene data show CDR1 as MGHDK and CDR2 as SYGVNS. J lost 4 bases, V lost 4 bases, and 5 bases had no gene match. CDR3 DNA sequence: TGTGCCAGCAGTGCGTCGACTAGCTCAGATACGCAGTATTTT. Its protein is CASSASTSSDTQYF.